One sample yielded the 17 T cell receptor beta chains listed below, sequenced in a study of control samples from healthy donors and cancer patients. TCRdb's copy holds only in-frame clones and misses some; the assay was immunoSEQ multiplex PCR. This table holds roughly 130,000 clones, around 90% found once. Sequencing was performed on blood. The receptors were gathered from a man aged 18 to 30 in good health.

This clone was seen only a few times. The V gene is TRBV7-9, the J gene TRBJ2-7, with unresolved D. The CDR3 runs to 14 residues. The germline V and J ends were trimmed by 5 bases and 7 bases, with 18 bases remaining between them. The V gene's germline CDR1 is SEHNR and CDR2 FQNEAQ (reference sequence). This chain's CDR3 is CASSPQTPGFEQYF. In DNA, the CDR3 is TGTGCCAGCAGCCCTCAGACCCCGGGTTTTGAGCAGTACTTC.

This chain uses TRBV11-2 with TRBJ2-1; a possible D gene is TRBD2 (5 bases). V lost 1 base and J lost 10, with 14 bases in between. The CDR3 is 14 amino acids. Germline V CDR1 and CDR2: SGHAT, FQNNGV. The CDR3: CASSLGTGLQEQFF. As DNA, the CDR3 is TGTGCCAGCAGCTTAGGGACTGGGCTTCAGGAGCAGTTCTTC.

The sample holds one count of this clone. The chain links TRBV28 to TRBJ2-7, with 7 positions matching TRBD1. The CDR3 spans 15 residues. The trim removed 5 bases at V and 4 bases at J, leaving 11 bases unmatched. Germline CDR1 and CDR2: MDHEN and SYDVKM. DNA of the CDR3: TGTGCCAGCAGTCCGGCCCGACAGGGATTATACGAGCAGTACTTC. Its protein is CASSPARQGLYEQYF.

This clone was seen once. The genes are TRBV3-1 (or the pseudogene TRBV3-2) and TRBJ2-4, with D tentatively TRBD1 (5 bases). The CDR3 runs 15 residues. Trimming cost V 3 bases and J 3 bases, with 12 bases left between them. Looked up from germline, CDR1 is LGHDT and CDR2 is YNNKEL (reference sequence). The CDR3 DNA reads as TGTGCCAGCAGCCACCGAGGACACAGCAAAAACATTCAGTACTTC. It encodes CASSHRGHSKNIQYF.

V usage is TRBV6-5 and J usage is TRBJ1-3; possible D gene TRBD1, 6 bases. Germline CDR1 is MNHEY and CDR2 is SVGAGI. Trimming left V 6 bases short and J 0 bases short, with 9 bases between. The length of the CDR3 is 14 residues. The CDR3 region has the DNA TGTGCCAGCAGGAGGGGGGGCTCTGGAAACACCATATATTTT. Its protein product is CASRRGGSGNTIYF.

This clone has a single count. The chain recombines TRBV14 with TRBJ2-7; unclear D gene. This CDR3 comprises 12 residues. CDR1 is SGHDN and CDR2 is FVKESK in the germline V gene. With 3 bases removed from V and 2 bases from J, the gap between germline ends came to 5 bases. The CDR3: CASSQQAYEQYF. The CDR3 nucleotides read TGTGCCAGCAGCCAGCAGGCCTACGAGCAGTACTTC.

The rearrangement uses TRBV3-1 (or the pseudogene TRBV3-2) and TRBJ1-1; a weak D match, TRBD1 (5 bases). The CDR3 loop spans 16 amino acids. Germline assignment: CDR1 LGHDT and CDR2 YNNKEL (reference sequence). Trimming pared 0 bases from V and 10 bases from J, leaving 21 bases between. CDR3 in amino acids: CASSQDSFGDWGGAFF. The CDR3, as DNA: TGTGCCAGCAGCCAAGATAGCTTCGGTGACTGGGGGGGAGCTTTCTTT.

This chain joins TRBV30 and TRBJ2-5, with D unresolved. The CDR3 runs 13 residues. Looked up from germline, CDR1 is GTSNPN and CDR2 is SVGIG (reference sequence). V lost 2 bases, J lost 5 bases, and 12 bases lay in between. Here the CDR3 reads CAWSTGFGETQYF. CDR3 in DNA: TGTGCCTGGAGTACTGGTTTCGGCGAGACCCAGTACTTC.

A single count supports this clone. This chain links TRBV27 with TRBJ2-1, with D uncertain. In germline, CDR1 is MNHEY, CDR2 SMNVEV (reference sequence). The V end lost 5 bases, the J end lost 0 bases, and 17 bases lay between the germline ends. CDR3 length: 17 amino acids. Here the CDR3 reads CASSPISPLSSYNEQFF. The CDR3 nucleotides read TGTGCCAGCAGTCCTATATCCCCCCTCTCCTCCTACAATGAGCAGTTCTTC.

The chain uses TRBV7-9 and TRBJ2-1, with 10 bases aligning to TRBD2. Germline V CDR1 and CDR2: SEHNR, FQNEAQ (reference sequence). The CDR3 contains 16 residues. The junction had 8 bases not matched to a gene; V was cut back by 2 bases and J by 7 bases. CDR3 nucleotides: TGTGCCAGCAGCTTACTGAGCGGGGGGGTGGTAAATGAGCAGTTCTTC. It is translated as CASSLLSGGVVNEQFF.

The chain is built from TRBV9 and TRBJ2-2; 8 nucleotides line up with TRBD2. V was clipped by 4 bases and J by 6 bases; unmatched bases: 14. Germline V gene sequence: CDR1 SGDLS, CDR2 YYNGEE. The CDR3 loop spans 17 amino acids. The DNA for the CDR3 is TGTGCCAGCAGCAAGGGGGGTGGCGGACTAGCTTCCGGGGAGCTGTTTTTT. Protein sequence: CASSKGGGGLASGELFF.

In nucleotides, the CDR3 is TGTGCCAGCAGTTTAGCAGGGGTGCGAGAGACCCAGTACTTC. Amino acids: CASSLAGVRETQYF. The chain is built from TRBV28 and TRBJ2-5, with a tentative D call TRBD1 (6 bases). Trimming took 2 bases from V and 4 from J, leaving 11 bases between them. Germline CDR1 is MDHEN and CDR2 is SYDVKM. This CDR3 is built from 14 residues.

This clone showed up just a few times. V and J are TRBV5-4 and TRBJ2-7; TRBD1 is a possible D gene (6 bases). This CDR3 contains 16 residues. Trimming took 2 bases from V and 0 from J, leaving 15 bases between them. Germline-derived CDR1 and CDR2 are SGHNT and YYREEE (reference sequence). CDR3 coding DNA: TGTGCCAGCAGCTTCCCTGACAGGTTGAGCTCCTACGAGCAGTACGTC. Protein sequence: CASSFPDRLSSYEQYV.

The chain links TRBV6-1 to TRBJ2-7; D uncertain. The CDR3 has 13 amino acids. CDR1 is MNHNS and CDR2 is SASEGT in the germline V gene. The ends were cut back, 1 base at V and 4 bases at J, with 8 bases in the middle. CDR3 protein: CASSEEIGYEQYF. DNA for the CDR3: TGTGCCAGCAGTGAAGAAATAGGGTACGAGCAGTACTTC.

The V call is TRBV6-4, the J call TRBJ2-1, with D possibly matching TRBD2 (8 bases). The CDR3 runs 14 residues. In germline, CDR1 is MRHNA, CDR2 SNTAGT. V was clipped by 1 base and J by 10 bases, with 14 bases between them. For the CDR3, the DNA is TGTGCCAGCAGTGACTTCAGGGGGACTAGGGAGCAGTTCTTC. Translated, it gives CASSDFRGTREQFF.

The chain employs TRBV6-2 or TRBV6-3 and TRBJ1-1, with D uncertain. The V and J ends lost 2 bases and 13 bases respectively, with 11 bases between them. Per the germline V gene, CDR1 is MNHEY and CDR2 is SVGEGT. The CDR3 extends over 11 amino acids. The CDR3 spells CASSYLLNYFF. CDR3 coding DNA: TGTGCCAGCAGTTACCTCCTAAACTATTTCTTT.

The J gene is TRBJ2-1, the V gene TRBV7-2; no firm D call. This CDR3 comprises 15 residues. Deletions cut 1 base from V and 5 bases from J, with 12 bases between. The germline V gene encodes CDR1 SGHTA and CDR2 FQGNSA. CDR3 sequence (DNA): TGTGCCAGCAGCTTAGTGACGGTCGGTAACAATGAGCAGTTCTTC. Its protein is CASSLVTVGNNEQFF.